A selection of T cell receptor beta chains follows, all from one sample in a study of naive and memory T cell subsets. One entry per CDR3 protein results from TCRdb running MiXCR on the UMI-ligation and nested PCR reads. The sample gives about 99,000 distinct CDR3 sequences, roughly 15% of which show up once; roughly 2.8% is in the top ten. Sequencing was performed on naive CD8+ T cells from blood. These receptors were taken from a human donor in good health. The conserved cysteine and the conserved F or W are not part of the CDR3 here. A D gene is named only where the DNA matches it firmly.

j_gene: TRBJ2-1
v_gene: TRBV15
d_gene: TRBD2
len: 15
CDR3aa: ATSRGQLAGVIDEQF

j_gene: TRBJ2-1
v_gene: TRBV5-6
d_gene: TRBD2
len: 14
CDR3aa: ASSPGTSGAFSEQF

j_gene: TRBJ2-3
v_gene: TRBV7-6
d_gene: TRBD2
len: 16
CDR3aa: ASSLAKTSGLITDTQY

j_gene: TRBJ2-2
v_gene: TRBV7-9
d_gene: -
len: 10
CDR3aa: ASSFNTGELF

j_gene: TRBJ1-1
v_gene: TRBV4-2
d_gene: -
len: 11
CDR3aa: ASSQAGNTEAF

j_gene: TRBJ2-7
v_gene: TRBV28
d_gene: -
len: 12
CDR3aa: ASSFPPWNDEQY

j_gene: TRBJ2-2
v_gene: TRBV2
d_gene: -
len: 9
CDR3aa: ASGLAGELF

j_gene: TRBJ2-2
v_gene: TRBV4-3
d_gene: -
len: 15
CDR3aa: ASSQDRHRTSSGELF

j_gene: TRBJ1-4
v_gene: TRBV12-3/TRBV12-4
d_gene: -
len: 13
CDR3aa: ASSNRETANEKLF

j_gene: TRBJ2-5
v_gene: TRBV4-1
d_gene: TRBD1
len: 14
CDR3aa: ASSPVLGTGEETQY

j_gene: TRBJ2-1
v_gene: TRBV29-1
d_gene: -
len: 13
CDR3aa: SVGLPLTPYNEQF

j_gene: TRBJ2-6
v_gene: TRBV19
d_gene: -
len: 15
CDR3aa: ASSIQAGASGANVLT

j_gene: TRBJ2-7
v_gene: TRBV6-9
d_gene: -
len: 10
CDR3aa: ASRAEGSEQY

j_gene: TRBJ1-1
v_gene: TRBV7-6
d_gene: -
len: 12
CDR3aa: ASSLEVGSTEAF

j_gene: TRBJ2-7
v_gene: TRBV5-6
d_gene: -
len: 12
CDR3aa: ASSPWTLSYEQY

j_gene: TRBJ2-7
v_gene: TRBV27
d_gene: -
len: 11
CDR3aa: ASSFSTGAEQY

j_gene: TRBJ2-7
v_gene: TRBV20-1
d_gene: TRBD1
len: 10
CDR3aa: SAPDRFHEQY

j_gene: TRBJ2-3
v_gene: TRBV4-2
d_gene: -
len: 10
CDR3aa: ASSGITDTQY

j_gene: TRBJ2-1
v_gene: TRBV27
d_gene: TRBD2
len: 14
CDR3aa: ASHLGTSGGVNEQF

j_gene: TRBJ2-7
v_gene: TRBV7-9
d_gene: TRBD1
len: 10
CDR3aa: ASSRDSHEQY

j_gene: TRBJ2-2
v_gene: TRBV19
d_gene: TRBD2
len: 11
CDR3aa: ASNAGGTGELF

j_gene: TRBJ1-5
v_gene: TRBV6-2/TRBV6-3
d_gene: -
len: 10
CDR3aa: ASSTPGGPQH

j_gene: TRBJ1-1
v_gene: TRBV5-1
d_gene: TRBD1
len: 12
CDR3aa: ASSLGQGATEAF

j_gene: TRBJ2-5
v_gene: TRBV7-2
d_gene: -
len: 14
CDR3aa: ASSLNLGPSQETQY

j_gene: TRBJ2-3
v_gene: TRBV7-9
d_gene: -
len: 16
CDR3aa: ASSPPSGAGDRTDTQY

j_gene: TRBJ2-3
v_gene: TRBV7-3
d_gene: TRBD2
len: 15
CDR3aa: ASSTYSGGPGTDTQY

j_gene: TRBJ1-2
v_gene: TRBV20-1
d_gene: -
len: 10
CDR3aa: SARGVTDGYT

j_gene: TRBJ1-5
v_gene: TRBV3-1
d_gene: -
len: 12
CDR3aa: ASSQDSGSQPQH

j_gene: TRBJ2-7
v_gene: TRBV7-3
d_gene: -
len: 13
CDR3aa: ASSPSGGAMDEQY

j_gene: TRBJ2-7
v_gene: TRBV18
d_gene: -
len: 12
CDR3aa: ASSDQDTSYEQY

j_gene: TRBJ2-5
v_gene: TRBV7-6
d_gene: TRBD2
len: 13
CDR3aa: ASSSSSGRGETQY

j_gene: TRBJ2-7
v_gene: TRBV7-9
d_gene: -
len: 12
CDR3aa: ASSLAKGLGEQY

j_gene: TRBJ2-1
v_gene: TRBV20-1
d_gene: TRBD2
len: 17
CDR3aa: SARDGLAALLSSYNEQF

j_gene: TRBJ2-1
v_gene: TRBV5-6
d_gene: -
len: 13
CDR3aa: ASSPLVGPYNEQF

j_gene: TRBJ2-5
v_gene: TRBV7-8
d_gene: -
len: 13
CDR3aa: ASSPRDLNEETQY

j_gene: TRBJ1-2
v_gene: TRBV18
d_gene: -
len: 12
CDR3aa: ASSPGDANYGYT

j_gene: TRBJ1-1
v_gene: TRBV20-1
d_gene: -
len: 10
CDR3aa: SVPLGGTEAF

j_gene: TRBJ1-2
v_gene: TRBV20-1
d_gene: -
len: 11
CDR3aa: SAKGVEDYGYT

j_gene: TRBJ1-5
v_gene: TRBV28
d_gene: -
len: 15
CDR3aa: ASSPRTEQYSNQPQH

j_gene: TRBJ1-2
v_gene: TRBV29-1
d_gene: -
len: 10
CDR3aa: SVVRSSGGYT

j_gene: TRBJ2-7
v_gene: TRBV2
d_gene: -
len: 12
CDR3aa: ASSEWGTRNEQY

j_gene: TRBJ1-1
v_gene: TRBV4-2
d_gene: TRBD1
len: 14
CDR3aa: ASSQAGTGANTEAF

j_gene: TRBJ2-1
v_gene: TRBV4-2
d_gene: -
len: 14
CDR3aa: ASSQEEADSYNEQF

j_gene: TRBJ1-1
v_gene: TRBV5-8
d_gene: -
len: 14
CDR3aa: ASSYRSTRMNTEAF

j_gene: TRBJ1-1
v_gene: TRBV29-1
d_gene: -
len: 9
CDR3aa: SVAPLTEAF